This TCR beta chain originates from a study of cytomegalovirus exposure and HLA in healthy donors. Study details: Unique TCRs numbering roughly 85 million, obtained from HLA-typed donors, made up an early data release. The study, taken as a whole, reports: CMV serostatus was the sole immune exposure information available. From TCR beta sequences, most subjects' HLA-A and HLA-B alleles were reportedly predicted accurately. Several of the most significant clusters were apparently associated with common viral pathogens in a later analysis.

This clone was seen a single time. Its antigen is as yet unknown. The CDR3 runs 16 residues. Germline loops: CDR1 SGHRS, CDR2 YFSETQ. The V end was cut by 1 base, the J end by 0 bases, with 12 bases between. With 60 Vbeta and 13 Jbeta primers, the PCR was carried out. TCRdb's table, derived via immunoSEQ multiplex PCR, lists solely in-frame clones and lacks some. The sample lists around 170,000 clones, 65% to 85% occurring once. This TCR derives from a girl aged 5 to 17 in good health and CMV-seropositive. This chain links TRBV5-1 with TRBJ2-3; D call uncertain. Sample: PBMCs. The CDR3 loop is CASSLQPATSTDTQYF. The CDR3 coding sequence is TGCGCCAGCAGCTTGCAACCAGCGACTAGCACAGATACGCAGTATTTT.